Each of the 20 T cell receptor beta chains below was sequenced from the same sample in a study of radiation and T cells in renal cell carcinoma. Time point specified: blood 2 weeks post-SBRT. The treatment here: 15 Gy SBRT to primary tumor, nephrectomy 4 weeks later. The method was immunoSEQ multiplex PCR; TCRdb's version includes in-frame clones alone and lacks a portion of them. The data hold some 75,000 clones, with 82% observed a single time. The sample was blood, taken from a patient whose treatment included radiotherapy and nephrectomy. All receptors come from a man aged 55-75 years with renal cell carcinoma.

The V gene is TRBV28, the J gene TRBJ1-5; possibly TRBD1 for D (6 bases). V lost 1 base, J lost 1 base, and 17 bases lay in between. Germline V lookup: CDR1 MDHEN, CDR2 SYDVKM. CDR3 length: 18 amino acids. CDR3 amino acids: CASSLSRLGGRSNQPQHF. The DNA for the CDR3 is TGTGCCAGCAGTTTATCTCGCTTGGGGGGCAGGAGCAATCAGCCCCAGCATTTT.

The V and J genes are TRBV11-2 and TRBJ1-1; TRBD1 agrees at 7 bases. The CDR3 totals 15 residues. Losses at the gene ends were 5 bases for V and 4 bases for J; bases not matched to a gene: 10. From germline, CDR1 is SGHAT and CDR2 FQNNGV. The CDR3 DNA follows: TGTGCCAGCAGCCCCCGGACAGGTTGGGCCACTGAAGCTTTCTTT. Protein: CASSPRTGWATEAFF.

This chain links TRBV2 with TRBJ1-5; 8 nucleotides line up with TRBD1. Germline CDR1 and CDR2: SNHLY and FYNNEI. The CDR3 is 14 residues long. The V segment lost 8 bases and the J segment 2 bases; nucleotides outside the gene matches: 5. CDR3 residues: CASGRGLGNQPQHF. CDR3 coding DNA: TGTGCCAGCGGCAGGGGGCTCGGCAATCAGCCCCAGCATTTT.

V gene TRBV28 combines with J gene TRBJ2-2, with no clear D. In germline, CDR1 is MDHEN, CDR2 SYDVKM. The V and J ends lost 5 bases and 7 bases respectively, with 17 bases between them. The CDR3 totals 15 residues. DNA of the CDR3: TGTGCCAGCAGTGGCAGGATTGATCGTGGCGGGGAGCTGTTTTTT. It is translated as CASSGRIDRGGELFF.

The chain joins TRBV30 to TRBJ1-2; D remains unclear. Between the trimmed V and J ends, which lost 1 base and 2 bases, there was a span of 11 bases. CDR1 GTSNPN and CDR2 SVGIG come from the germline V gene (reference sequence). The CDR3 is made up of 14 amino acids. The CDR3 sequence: CAWSGDWENYGYTF. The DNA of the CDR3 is TGTGCCTGGAGTGGTGATTGGGAGAACTATGGCTACACCTTC.

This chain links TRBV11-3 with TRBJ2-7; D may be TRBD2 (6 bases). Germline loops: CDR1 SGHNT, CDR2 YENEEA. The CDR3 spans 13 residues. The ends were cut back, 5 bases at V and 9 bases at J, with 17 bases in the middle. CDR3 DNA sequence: TGTGCCAGCAGCCAAAGGGACGGGAGTGGGCAGTACTTC. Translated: CASSQRDGSGQYF. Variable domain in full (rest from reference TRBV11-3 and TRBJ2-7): EAGVVQSPRYKIIEKKQPVAFWCNPISGHNTLYWYLQNLGQGPELLIRYENEEAVDDSQLPKDRFSAERLKGVDSTLKIQPAELGDSAVYLCASSQRDGSGQYFGPGTRLTVT.

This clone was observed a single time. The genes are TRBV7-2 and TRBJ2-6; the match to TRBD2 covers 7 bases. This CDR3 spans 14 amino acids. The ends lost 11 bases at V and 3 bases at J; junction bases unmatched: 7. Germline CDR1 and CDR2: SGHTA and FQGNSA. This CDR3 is CAVQPGGGANVLTF. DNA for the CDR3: TGTGCCGTTCAGCCGGGGGGTGGGGCCAACGTCCTGACTTTC.

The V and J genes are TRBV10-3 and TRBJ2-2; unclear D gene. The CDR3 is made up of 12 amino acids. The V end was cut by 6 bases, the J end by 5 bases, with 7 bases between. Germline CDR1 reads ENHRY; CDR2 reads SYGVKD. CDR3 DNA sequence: TGTGCCATCAGCAGGTGGACCGGGGAGCTGTTTTTT. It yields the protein CAISRWTGELFF.

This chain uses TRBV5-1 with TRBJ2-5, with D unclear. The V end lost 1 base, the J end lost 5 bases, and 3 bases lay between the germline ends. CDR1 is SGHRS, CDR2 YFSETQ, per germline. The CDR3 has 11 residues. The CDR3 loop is CASSLSETQYF. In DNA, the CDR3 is TGCGCCAGCAGCTTGAGCGAGACCCAGTACTTC. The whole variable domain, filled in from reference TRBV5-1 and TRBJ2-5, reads KAGVTQTPRYLIKTRGQQVTLSCSPISGHRSVSWYQQTPGQGLQFLFEYFSETQRNKGNFPGRFSGRQFSNSRSEMNVSTLELGDSALYLCASSLSETQYFGPGTRLLVL.

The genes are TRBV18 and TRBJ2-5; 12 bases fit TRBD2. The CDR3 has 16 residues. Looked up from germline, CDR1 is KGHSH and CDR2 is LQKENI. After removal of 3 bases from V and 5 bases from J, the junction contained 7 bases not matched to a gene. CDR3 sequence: CASSPGLAGGRETQYF. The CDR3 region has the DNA TGTGCCAGCTCACCGGGCCTAGCGGGAGGGCGCGAGACCCAGTACTTC.

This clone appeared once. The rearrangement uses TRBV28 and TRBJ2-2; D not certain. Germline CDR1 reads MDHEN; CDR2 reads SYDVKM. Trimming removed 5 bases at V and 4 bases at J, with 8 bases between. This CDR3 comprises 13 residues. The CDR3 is CASSPPLTGELFF. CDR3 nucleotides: TGTGCCAGCAGTCCCCCCCTCACCGGGGAGCTGTTTTTT.

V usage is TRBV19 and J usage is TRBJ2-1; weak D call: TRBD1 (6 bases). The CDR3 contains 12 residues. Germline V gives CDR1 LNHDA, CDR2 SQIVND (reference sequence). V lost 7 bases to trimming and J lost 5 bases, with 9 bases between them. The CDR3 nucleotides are TGTGCCAGTAACAACAGGGACAATGAGCAGTTCTTC. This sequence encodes CASNNRDNEQFF.

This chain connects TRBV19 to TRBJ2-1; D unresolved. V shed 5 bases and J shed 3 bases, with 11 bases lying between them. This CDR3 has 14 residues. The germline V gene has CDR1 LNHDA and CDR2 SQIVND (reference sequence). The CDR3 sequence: CASSLSGFYNEQFF. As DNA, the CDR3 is TGTGCCAGTAGTTTATCTGGATTCTACAATGAGCAGTTCTTC.

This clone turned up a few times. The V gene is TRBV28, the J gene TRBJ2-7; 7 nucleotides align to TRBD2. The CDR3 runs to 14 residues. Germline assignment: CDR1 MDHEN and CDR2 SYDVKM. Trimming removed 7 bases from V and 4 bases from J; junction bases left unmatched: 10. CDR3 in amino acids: CASNLYGGGYEQYF. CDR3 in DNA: TGTGCCAGCAATCTCTATGGGGGAGGGTACGAGCAGTACTTC.

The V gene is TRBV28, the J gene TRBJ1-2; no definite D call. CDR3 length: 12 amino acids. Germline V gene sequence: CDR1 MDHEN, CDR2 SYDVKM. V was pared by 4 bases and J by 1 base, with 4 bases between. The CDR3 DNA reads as TGTGCCAGCAGTTCCTATAACTATGGCTACACCTTC. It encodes CASSSYNYGYTF.

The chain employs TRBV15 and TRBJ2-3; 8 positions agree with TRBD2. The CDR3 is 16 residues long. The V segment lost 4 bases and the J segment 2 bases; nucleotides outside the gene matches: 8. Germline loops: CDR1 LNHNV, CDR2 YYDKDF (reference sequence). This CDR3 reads CATSTLLAGNTDTQYF. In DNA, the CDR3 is TGTGCCACCAGCACCTTGCTAGCGGGTAACACAGATACGCAGTATTTT.

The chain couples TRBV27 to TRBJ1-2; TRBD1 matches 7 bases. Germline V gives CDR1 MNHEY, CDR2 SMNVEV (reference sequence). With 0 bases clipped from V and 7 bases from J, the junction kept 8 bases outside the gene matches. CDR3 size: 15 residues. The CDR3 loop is CASSLSAGGEGGYTF. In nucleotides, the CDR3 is TGTGCCAGCAGTTTATCGGCAGGGGGGGAGGGTGGCTACACCTTC.

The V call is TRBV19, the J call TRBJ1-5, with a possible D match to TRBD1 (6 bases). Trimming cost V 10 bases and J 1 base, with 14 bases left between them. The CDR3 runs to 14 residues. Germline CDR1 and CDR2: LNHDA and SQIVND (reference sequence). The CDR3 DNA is TGTGCCACCTCGGGGGCTCGGAGCAATCAGCCCCAGCATTTT. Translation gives CATSGARSNQPQHF.

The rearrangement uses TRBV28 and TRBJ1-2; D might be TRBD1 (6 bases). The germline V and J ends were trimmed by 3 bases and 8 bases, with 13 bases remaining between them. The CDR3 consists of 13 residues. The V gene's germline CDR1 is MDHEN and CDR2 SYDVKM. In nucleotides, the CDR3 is TGTGCCAGCAGTTTTGGACAGTGGGAAGGCTACACCTTC. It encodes CASSFGQWEGYTF.

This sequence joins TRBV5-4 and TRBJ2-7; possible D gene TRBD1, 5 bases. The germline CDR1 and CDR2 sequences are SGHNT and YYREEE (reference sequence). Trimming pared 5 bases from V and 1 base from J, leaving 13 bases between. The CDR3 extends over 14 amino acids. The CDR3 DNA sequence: TGTGCCAGCAGAGACGCAGGGCGATCCTACGAGCAGTACTTC. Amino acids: CASRDAGRSYEQYF. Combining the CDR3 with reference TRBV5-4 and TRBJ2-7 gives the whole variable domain ETGVTQSPTHLIKTRGQQVTLRCSSQSGHNTVSWYQQALGQGPQFIFQYYREEENGRGNFPPRFSGLQFPNYSSELNVNALELDDSALYLCASRDAGRSYEQYFGPGTRLTVT.